This is a list of T cell receptor beta chains from one sample in a study of response to subunit inactivated influenza vaccine. TCRdb reanalysed the RT-PCR reads using MiXCR and keeps one entry per CDR3 protein. Among 550,000 to 800,000 distinct CDR3 sequences listed, approximately 15% were seen once. The sample here was PBMCs from blood, taken approximately 15 days before vaccination. These TCRs come from a man in his fifties who received an inactivated influenza vaccine. Both conserved end residues are part of each CDR3. Each record gives: J gene, D gene, V gene, clone size, CDR3 DNA, CDR3 protein. The D gene is left open where the match is weak. Expanded clones get a size class; other rows say once, few or many, or leave the size out.

>TRBJ2-4|TRBD2|TRBV15|.
TGTGCCACCAGCGCACTAGCGGGAGTGGTGTACATTCAGTACTTC
CATSALAGVVYIQYF
>TRBJ2-7|TRBD1|TRBV5-5|few
TGTGCCAGCAGCTTCCGGGACAGGGGGCTCGGGCAGTACTTC
CASSFRDRGLGQYF
>TRBJ2-7|TRBD1|TRBV12-3/TRBV12-4|.
TGTGCCAGCGGGAATTTTTGGACAGGGTATGACGAGCAGTACTTC
CASGNFWTGYDEQYF
>TRBJ2-1|.|TRBV25-1|few
TGTGCCAGCCGGCCCACGGGGATCTCCTACAATGAGCAGTTCTTC
CASRPTGISYNEQFF
>TRBJ2-5|.|TRBV5-8|few
TGTGCCAGCAGCTACCATAGGACAGAGGGAGAGACCCAGTACTTC
CASSYHRTEGETQYF
>TRBJ1-1|.|TRBV20-1|.
TGCAGTGCTAGAGTCGTACAGGGCGGAGGAACTGAAGCTTTCTTT
CSARVVQGGGTEAFF
>TRBJ1-1|.|TRBV12-3/TRBV12-4|.
TGTGCCAGCAGTTATCTCACGACATCGAACACTGAAGCTTTCTTT
CASSYLTTSNTEAFF
>TRBJ2-3|TRBD2|TRBV7-9|few
TGTGCCAGCAGCCGTAATAGCGGGAGCAGCACAGATACGCAGTATTTT
CASSRNSGSSTDTQYF
>TRBJ2-1|TRBD2|TRBV15|.
TGTGCCACCAGCGGCCCGGGACTAGCAAATGAGCAGTTCTTC
CATSGPGLANEQFF
>TRBJ2-6|.|TRBV7-9|few
TGTGCCAGCAGCCCAGATCTTACGGGGTCTGGGGCCAACGTCCTGACTTTC
CASSPDLTGSGANVLTF
>TRBJ2-3|.|TRBV4-1|.
TGCGCCAGCAGCCAAGGGGGGGGGCAAGATACGCAGTATTTT
CASSQGGGQDTQYF
>TRBJ2-2|TRBD2|TRBV6-5|few
TGTGCCAGCAGTTTCGAGCGGGGCACCGGGGAGCTGTTTTTT
CASSFERGTGELFF
>TRBJ2-2|.|TRBV5-1|many
TGCGCCAGCAGCTTGCAAACTGGGGAGCTGTTTTTT
CASSLQTGELFF
>TRBJ1-2|.|TRBV7-2|.
TGTGCCAGCAGCCCGGTGTATGGGACTGAGTATGGCTACACCTTC
CASSPVYGTEYGYTF
>TRBJ1-4|TRBD1|TRBV20-1|.
TGCAGTGCTAGATCCAGGGGGCAGGGTAATGAAAAACTGTTTTTT
CSARSRGQGNEKLFF
>TRBJ2-7|.|TRBV9|few
TGTGCCAGCAGCGGTTCAGGACACTTTAGGAGTGAGCAGTACTTC
CASSGSGHFRSEQYF
>TRBJ2-5|.|TRBV7-2|few
TGTGCCAGCAGCTTAGCGCTAGCGAAGCAGGAGACCCAGTACTTC
CASSLALAKQETQYF
>TRBJ2-3|TRBD2|TRBV3-1|.
TGTGCCAGCAGCCAATTAGCGGGGGGGCCAGGTGATACGCAGTCTTTT
CASSQLAGGPGDTQSF
>TRBJ2-2|TRBD1|TRBV6-2/TRBV6-3|.
TGTGCCAGCAGTTACGTACCAGACAGGGGAAACACCGGGGAGCTGTTTTTT
CASSYVPDRGNTGELFF
>TRBJ1-1|.|TRBV7-2|many
TGTGCCAGCAGCTTAGTGGAATACACCATGAACACTGAAGCTTTCTTT
CASSLVEYTMNTEAFF
>TRBJ2-3|TRBD2|TRBV12-3/TRBV12-4|.
TGTGCCAGCAGGGGACTAGCGAAAGATACGCAGTATTTT
CASRGLAKDTQYF
>TRBJ2-2|.|TRBV21-1|.
TGTGCCAGCAGCATACGACAGGTATTATACACCGGGGAGCTGTTTTTT
CASSIRQVLYTGELFF